This TCR beta chain is drawn from a study of T cells in pancreatic ductal adenocarcinoma. Whole-study results and caveats: Comparisons of tumor and blood clonality may show falsely lower tumor diversity. No significant tumor-blood clonality difference; means were about 0.11 and 0.072.

Comment on this clone: As yet, its antigen is unknown.

Data came from immunoSEQ multiplex PCR; TCRdb stores just in-frame clones and leaves some out. The sample carries roughly 11,000 clones, 70% to 90% recorded once. Germline V gene lookup returns CDR1 SNHLY and CDR2 FYNNEI. This CDR3 has 15 residues. Trimming removed 6 bases from V and 1 base from J, with 13 bases in between. The selected patients with pancreatic ductal adenocarcinoma had surgery but no neoadjuvant therapy. The material sequenced was PBMCs. The J gene is TRBJ1-5, the V gene TRBV2, with D possibly TRBD1 on 5 matching bases. The sequence was collected from a human donor with pancreatic ductal adenocarcinoma. The CDR3 nucleotides are TGTGCCAGCAGATCCCAGGGAGTAAGCAATCAGCCCCAGCATTTT. Translated, it gives CASRSQGVSNQPQHF.